Shown below are 16 T cell receptor beta chains from a single sample sequenced in a study of T cell changes during pregnancy in multiple sclerosis. Profiled with immunoSEQ multiplex PCR; TCRdb holds only in-frame clones, not every one. In the table there are about 39,000 clones, roughly 84% of which are singletons. The sample here was CD8+ T cells from peripheral blood mononuclear cells, taken in the first trimester of pregnancy. All receptors come from a female donor with multiple sclerosis, enrolled in a pregnancy study.

The rearrangement uses TRBV4-2 and TRBJ1-2, with a possible D match to TRBD1 (6 bases). V was cut by 1 base and J by 8 bases, with 20 bases left in between. Per the germline V gene, CDR1 is LGHNA and CDR2 is YNFKEQ. The CDR3 length is 16 residues. The CDR3 loop is CASSQGVPRQVGGYTF. The CDR3 region has the DNA TGTGCCAGCAGCCAAGGGGTGCCCCGACAGGTTGGCGGCTACACCTTC.

This clone appeared a single time. The chain employs TRBV14 and TRBJ1-6; tentative D call: TRBD1 (6 bases). The V end lost 5 bases, the J end lost 8 bases, and 22 bases lay between the germline ends. Germline loops: CDR1 SGHDN, CDR2 FVKESK. The CDR3 consists of 17 residues. The CDR3 here is CASSATRLDSEDSPLHF. The CDR3 DNA is TGTGCCAGCAGCGCGACGCGATTGGACAGCGAGGATTCACCCCTCCACTTT.

The V call is TRBV19, the J call TRBJ2-7; TRBD2 matches at 8 bases. The CDR3 has 14 residues. The V gene end was trimmed by 4 bases and the J gene end by 2 bases; junction bases not matched to a gene: 4. Germline CDR1 LNHDA, CDR2 SQIVND (reference sequence). The CDR3 here is CASSTTSATYEQYF. Written as DNA, the CDR3 is TGTGCCAGTAGTACGACTAGCGCCACCTACGAGCAGTACTTC.

The chain employs TRBV7-2 and TRBJ2-2; 9 bases are shared with TRBD1. Germline V lookup: CDR1 SGHTA, CDR2 FQGNSA. J gave up 5 bases and V 4 bases, and 5 bases lay outside the gene matches. This CDR3 comprises 15 residues. The DNA for the CDR3 is TGTGCCAGCAGCTGGTGGACAGGGGTAACCGGGGAGCTGTTTTTT. This codes for CASSWWTGVTGELFF.

The chain has TRBV10-2 and TRBJ2-7; the D gene is possibly TRBD1 (6 bases). V was shortened by 3 bases and J by 2 bases, with 11 bases between the two germline ends. CDR1 and CDR2 from the germline V gene are WSHSY and SAAADI. This CDR3 contains 14 residues. The CDR3 region has the DNA TGCGCCAGCAGTGACCGGGACAAAACCTACGAGCAGTACTTC. This gives the protein CASSDRDKTYEQYF.

A note on this clone: The junction differs from germline at one of its ends, possibly a read error. This specimen includes other DNA sequences encoding the same CDR3. V is TRBV13 and J is TRBJ2-7; D might be TRBD1 (6 bases). The CDR3 length is 12 residues. Germline V gives CDR1 PRHDT, CDR2 FYEKMQ (reference sequence). The CDR3 coding sequence is TGCGCCAGCAGCACCAGGGGTTACGAGCAGTACTTC. Its protein is CASSTRGYEQYF.

This chain joins TRBV5-6 and TRBJ1-1; D is perhaps TRBD1 (5 bases). V gave up 2 bases and J gave up 4 bases, with 9 bases separating them. Germline V gene lookup returns CDR1 SGHDT and CDR2 YYEEEE. The CDR3 is 13 residues long. DNA of the CDR3: TGTGCCAGCAGCTTAGGACACGGCACTGAAGCTTTCTTT. Amino acid sequence: CASSLGHGTEAFF.

As DNA, the CDR3 is TGTGCCAGCAGTCTAGGGTGGGGGGAGCTAAGCTCCTACGAGCAGTACTTC. It encodes CASSLGWGELSSYEQYF. The gene calls are TRBV5-6 and TRBJ2-7; maybe TRBD2 (6 bases). This CDR3 has 17 residues. Germline V CDR1 and CDR2: SGHDT, YYEEEE. V was trimmed by 5 bases and J by 0 bases, leaving 21 bases between them.

The rearrangement joins TRBV27 to TRBJ2-7; 11 positions match TRBD1. V shed 3 bases and J 6 bases; nucleotides not matched to a gene: 1. This CDR3 is built from 13 residues. Germline values: CDR1 MNHEY, CDR2 SMNVEV (reference sequence). The CDR3 protein is CASSFGTGGEQYF. Here the CDR3 DNA reads TGTGCCAGCAGTTTCGGGACAGGGGGCGAGCAGTACTTC.

The CDR3 protein is CASSLAAGTSTDTQYF. The CDR3 DNA is TGTGCCAGCAGCTTAGCTGCCGGGACTAGCACAGATACGCAGTATTTT. This chain links TRBV7-9 with TRBJ2-3, with D possibly being TRBD2 (6 bases). Germline-derived CDR1 and CDR2 are SEHNR and FQNEAQ (reference sequence). There are 16 residues in the CDR3. The ends were cut back, 0 bases at V and 0 bases at J, with 10 bases in the middle.

This chain connects TRBV10-3 to TRBJ1-1, with 7 bases identical to TRBD1. The germline V gene has CDR1 ENHRY and CDR2 SYGVKD. CDR3 size: 19 residues. Trimming removed 0 bases from V and 4 bases from J; junction bases left unmatched: 17. This CDR3 is CAISESLSPTGRVGTEAFF. As DNA, the CDR3 is TGTGCCATCAGTGAGTCACTCTCACCGACAGGGAGAGTCGGCACTGAAGCTTTCTTT.

The J gene is TRBJ1-4, the V gene TRBV27; D gene ambiguous. The germline V and J ends were trimmed by 2 bases and 1 base, with 2 bases remaining between them. From germline, CDR1 is MNHEY and CDR2 SMNVEV (reference sequence). This CDR3 comprises 13 residues. The CDR3 loop is CASSLLTNEKLFF. DNA of the CDR3: TGTGCCAGCAGTTTACTAACTAATGAAAAACTGTTTTTT.

J is TRBJ2-6 and V is TRBV6-6; weak D call: TRBD2 (5 bases). CDR3 length: 15 residues. Germline loops: CDR1 MNHNY, CDR2 SVGAGI (reference sequence). Deletions cut 4 bases from V and 2 bases from J, with 9 bases between. The CDR3 spells CASSSEVAGANVLTF. DNA for the CDR3: TGTGCCAGCAGTTCGGAGGTTGCTGGGGCCAACGTCCTGACTTTC.

The chain couples TRBV10-2 to TRBJ2-2; D may be TRBD2 (5 bases). CDR1 and CDR2 (germline): WSHSY, SAAADI. CDR3 length: 21 amino acids. V lost 3 bases, J lost 6 bases, and 32 bases lay in between. CDR3 DNA: TGCGCCAGCAGTGATACTAGAGATATCGGCAGGATAGCACCGCGGCCCGGGGAGCTGTTTTTT. Protein: CASSDTRDIGRIAPRPGELFF.

This clone ranks as large. The chain recombines TRBV6-4 with TRBJ2-3, with D maybe TRBD2 (6 bases). CDR1 is MRHNA, CDR2 SNTAGT, per germline. V lost 6 bases, J lost 0 bases, and 7 bases lay in between. The CDR3 length is 13 residues. The CDR3 DNA sequence: TGTGCCAGCAGCCGGGGGAGCACAGATACGCAGTATTTT. Its translation: CASSRGSTDTQYF.

The chain couples TRBV7-3 to TRBJ2-2, with D tentatively TRBD1 (5 bases). Germline V CDR1 and CDR2: SGHTA, FQGTGA. The CDR3 runs 18 residues. Trimming left V 2 bases short and J 0 bases short, with 16 bases between. In nucleotides, the CDR3 is TGTGCCAGCAGCTTATTCGGCAGGGATGGAACGAACACCGGGGAGCTGTTTTTT. This encodes CASSLFGRDGTNTGELFF.